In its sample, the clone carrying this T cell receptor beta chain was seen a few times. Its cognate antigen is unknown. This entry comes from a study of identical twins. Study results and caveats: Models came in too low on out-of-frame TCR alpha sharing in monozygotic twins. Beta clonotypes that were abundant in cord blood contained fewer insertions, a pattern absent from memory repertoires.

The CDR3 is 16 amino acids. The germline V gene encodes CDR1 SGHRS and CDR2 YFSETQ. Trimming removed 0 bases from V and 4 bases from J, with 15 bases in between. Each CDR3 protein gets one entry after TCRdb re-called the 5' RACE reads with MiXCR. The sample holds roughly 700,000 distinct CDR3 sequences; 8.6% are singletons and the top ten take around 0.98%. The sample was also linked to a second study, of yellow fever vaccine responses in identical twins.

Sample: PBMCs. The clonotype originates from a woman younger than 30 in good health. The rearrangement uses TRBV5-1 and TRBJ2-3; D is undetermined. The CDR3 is CASSLVGNLGSDTQYF. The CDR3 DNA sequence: TGCGCCAGCAGCTTGGTTGGGAATCTTGGGTCAGATACGCAGTATTTT.